Below are 2 T cell receptor beta chains sequenced from a single sample in a study of post-analysis software for immune sequencing data. The study's findings and limits: Several TRBV segments occurring more often in patients than controls included TRBV5-6, TRBV5-1 and TRBV20-1.

For these receptors, no antigen is known. Unique-molecular-identifier-tagged TCR beta cDNA libraries were used. MiXCR was run by TCRdb on the PCR reads, yielding one entry per CDR3 protein. The sample consists of hundreds of thousands of distinct CDR3 sequences, roughly three fifths of them appearing once. Sample: blood. The receptor source for this set is a girl aged 2 to 10 with multiple sclerosis.

The gene calls are TRBV9 and TRBJ1-2; 9 positions agree with TRBD1. The CDR3 contains 15 residues. Germline V lookup: CDR1 SGDLS, CDR2 YYNGEE. The J segment lost 6 bases and the V segment lost 0 bases, leaving 6 bases of the junction unmatched. The CDR3 protein is CASSVAPGTGHGYTF. The CDR3 DNA reads TGTGCCAGCAGCGTAGCCCCCGGGACAGGGCATGGCTACACCTTC.

This clonotype was seen only a few times. The chain recombines TRBV5-1 with TRBJ2-3, with 8 nucleotides matching TRBD2. J lost 0 bases, V lost 1 base, and 4 bases had no gene match. Per the germline V gene, CDR1 is SGHRS and CDR2 is YFSETQ. The CDR3 has 16 residues. CDR3 bases: TGCGCCAGCAGCTTGATTCCTAGCGGGAGCACAGATACGCAGTATTTT. Translation: CASSLIPSGSTDTQYF.